The rows below give T cell receptor beta chains drawn from one sample of a study of blood T cell repertoires in COVID-19. Sequencing was performed with immunoSEQ multiplex PCR; in TCRdb, only in-frame clones are kept and a portion is missing. Of 250,000 to 350,000 clones in the sample, approximately 86% are singletons; the top ten hold around 12%. Input material: peripheral blood. These receptors were obtained from a woman between 65 and 79 years old with COVID-19, enrolled during active disease. CDR3s leave out the opening cysteine and the closing phenylalanine or tryptophan. Fields, in order: clone size, V gene, J gene, CDR3 length, CDR3 protein. Where a row states a size, it is once, few, many or the class of an expanded clone; other rows omit it.

size: NA
V: TRBV7-2
J: TRBJ1-3
length: 14
CDR3: ASSLGKTGFGNTIY

size: NA
V: TRBV24-1
J: TRBJ2-7
length: 12
CDR3: ATSDPDRGYEQY

size: NA
V: TRBV7-9
J: TRBJ2-1
length: 14
CDR3: ASSTRTSGGLNEQF

size: NA
V: TRBV13
J: TRBJ2-7
length: 12
CDR3: ASSLGRGVYEQY

size: NA
V: TRBV11-2
J: TRBJ2-4
length: 13
CDR3: ASSSTKSGGNIQY

size: NA
V: TRBV27
J: TRBJ2-2
length: 13
CDR3: ASSLVGGLPGELF

size: once
V: TRBV6-5
J: TRBJ2-1
length: 11
CDR3: ASTTVIYNEQF

size: NA
V: TRBV25-1
J: TRBJ1-1
length: 11
CDR3: ASSEYLGRGAF

size: NA
V: TRBV9
J: TRBJ2-3
length: 14
CDR3: ASSVTSGGATDTQY

size: NA
V: TRBV6-5
J: TRBJ1-1
length: 9
CDR3: ASPDRVEAF

size: NA
V: TRBV28
J: TRBJ2-5
length: 12
CDR3: ASSPTGGRQTQY

size: NA
V: TRBV14
J: TRBJ1-2
length: 11
CDR3: ASSTWGQNGYT

size: NA
V: TRBV9
J: TRBJ2-1
length: 16
CDR3: ASSVESRGRRFGNEQF

size: NA
V: TRBV30
J: TRBJ2-2
length: 14
CDR3: AWSAGTSGYPGELF

size: NA
V: TRBV24-1
J: TRBJ2-1
length: 13
CDR3: ATSEPGQGAVEQF

size: NA
V: TRBV27
J: TRBJ2-4
length: 11
CDR3: ASSLSRQNIQY

size: few
V: TRBV2
J: TRBJ2-2
length: 12
CDR3: ASRVDSLGGELF

size: NA
V: TRBV5-6
J: TRBJ2-1
length: 14
CDR3: ASSFGSGGLGLEQF

size: few
V: TRBV12-5
J: TRBJ2-7
length: 9
CDR3: ASGSNYEQY

size: NA
V: TRBV5-1
J: TRBJ2-1
length: 16
CDR3: ASSLDSRVSTSRNEQF

size: NA
V: TRBV9
J: TRBJ2-3
length: 13
CDR3: ASKLSGGGTDTQY

size: NA
V: TRBV10-3
J: TRBJ1-2
length: 10
CDR3: AISGGGYGYT

size: NA
V: TRBV28
J: TRBJ1-2
length: 12
CDR3: ASRSTGFLYGYT

size: NA
V: TRBV19
J: TRBJ2-3
length: 14
CDR3: ASRSQTSGVSDTQY

size: NA
V: TRBV4-1
J: TRBJ2-7
length: 14
CDR3: ASSQGLGSPDYEQY

size: NA
V: TRBV4-1
J: TRBJ2-5
length: 13
CDR3: ASSQGAGGGETQY

size: NA
V: TRBV6-6
J: TRBJ2-2
length: 12
CDR3: ASSAGQAAGELF

size: NA
V: TRBV28
J: TRBJ2-3
length: 12
CDR3: ASRNGLGADTQY

size: NA
V: TRBV2
J: TRBJ2-7
length: 13
CDR3: ASSVDMASFYEQY

size: NA
V: TRBV19
J: TRBJ2-7
length: 12
CDR3: ASSPMGAPYEQY

size: NA
V: TRBV18
J: TRBJ1-1
length: 14
CDR3: ASSPPWAGVKTEAF

size: few
V: TRBV3-1/TRBV3-2
J: TRBJ2-2
length: 13
CDR3: ASSQGTAGTGELF

size: NA
V: TRBV18
J: TRBJ1-4
length: 13
CDR3: ASSPGQGPNEKLF

size: NA
V: TRBV3-1/TRBV3-2
J: TRBJ2-4
length: 14
CDR3: ASSPTGGIAKNIQY

size: NA
V: TRBV19
J: TRBJ1-2
length: 12
CDR3: ASTPGTVNYGYT

size: NA
V: TRBV12-3/TRBV12-4
J: TRBJ2-1
length: 10
CDR3: ASNLYRGEQF

size: NA
V: TRBV7-9
J: TRBJ1-5
length: 13
CDR3: ASSFAGGSNQPQH

size: NA
V: TRBV30
J: TRBJ1-4
length: 9
CDR3: AWSYNEKLF